This TCR beta chain was sequenced during a study of post-analysis software for immune sequencing data. Study in general: The cohort encompassed relapsing-remitting, secondary progressive and progressive-relapsing multiple sclerosis disease courses.

CDR1 is MNHEY, CDR2 SVGAGI, per germline. V was shortened by 6 bases and J by 2 bases, with 14 bases between the two germline ends. The CDR3 is made up of 14 amino acids. Study-wide results and limits: The authors found that F measure strongly co-clustered same-batch samples. Comparison with controls showed significantly lower normalized Chao1 diversity in multiple sclerosis patients. Compared with controls, patients had more of 4 or 5 TRBV segments, including TRBV5-6, TRBV5-1 and TRBV20-1.

The authors incorporated unique molecular identifiers into the TCR beta cDNA libraries. Between roughly 1 and 10 million T cells gave rise to approximately 520,000 cDNA molecules. TCRdb redid the calling of the PCR reads with MiXCR, one entry per CDR3 protein. Here the sample spans hundreds of thousands of distinct CDR3 sequences, about 32% being singletons. This clonotype was seen at least ten times. Its antigen is undetermined. Material for sequencing was blood. This chain links TRBV6-5 with TRBJ2-7; D unresolved. This TCR was recovered from a girl between 5 and 17 years old with multiple sclerosis. CDR3 in amino acids: CASSLSGSAYEQYF. In nucleotides, the CDR3 is TGTGCCAGCAGCCTGTCTGGGTCCGCCTACGAGCAGTACTTC.